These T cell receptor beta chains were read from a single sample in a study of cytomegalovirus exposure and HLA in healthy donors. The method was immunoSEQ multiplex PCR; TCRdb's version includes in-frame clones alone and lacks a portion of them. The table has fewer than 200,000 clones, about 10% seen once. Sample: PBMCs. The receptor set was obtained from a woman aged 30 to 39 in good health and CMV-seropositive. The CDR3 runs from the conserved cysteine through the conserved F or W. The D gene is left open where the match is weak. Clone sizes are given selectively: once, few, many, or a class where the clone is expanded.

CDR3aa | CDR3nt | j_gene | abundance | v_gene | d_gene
CASALTGNTEAFF | TGTGCCAGCGCGCTCACAGGGAACACTGAAGCTTTCTTT | TRBJ1-1 | . | TRBV11-2 | .
CASRGAPNTGELFF | TGTGCCAGCAGGGGGGCCCCGAACACCGGGGAGCTGTTTTTT | TRBJ2-2 | few | TRBV6-5 | .
CASRIAGGPTGELFF | TGTGCCAGCAGAATAGCGGGAGGGCCAACCGGGGAGCTGTTTTTT | TRBJ2-2 | few | TRBV6-5 | TRBD2
CASSLDQGEWTEAFF | TGTGCCAGCAGCTTGGATCAGGGGGAGTGGACTGAAGCTTTCTTT | TRBJ1-1 | few | TRBV5-4 | TRBD1
CASSDLNEKLFF | TGTGCCAGCAGCGACTTAAATGAAAAACTGTTTTTT | TRBJ1-4 | few | TRBV11-2 | .
CASSQTGFVEQYF | TGTGCCAGCAGCCAAACAGGGTTTGTAGAGCAGTACTTC | TRBJ2-7 | few | TRBV7-9 | .
CASSSTPGRDTEAFF | TGCGCCAGCAGCTCAACCCCAGGGAGGGACACTGAAGCTTTCTTT | TRBJ1-1 | . | TRBV5-1 | .
CASRLGPAEAFF | TGTGCCAGCAGGTTGGGGCCGGCTGAAGCTTTCTTT | TRBJ1-1 | . | TRBV6-6 | .
CASSVGGGLAGRYNEQFF | TGTGCCAGCAGCGTAGGAGGGGGACTAGCGGGCCGTTACAATGAGCAGTTCTTC | TRBJ2-1 | . | TRBV9 | TRBD2
CASRLRRENEQYF | TGTGCCAGCAGGCTAAGGCGGGAGAACGAGCAGTACTTC | TRBJ2-7 | few | TRBV27 | TRBD2
CASSLAGGTKNIQYF | TGTGCCAGCAGCTTAGCGGGAGGGACCAAAAACATTCAGTACTTC | TRBJ2-4 | many | TRBV7-2 | TRBD2
CASSVEGLQGGYTF | TGTGCCAGCAGCGTAGAGGGTTTGCAGGGTGGCTACACCTTC | TRBJ1-2 | few | TRBV9 | .
CASSFGQGANEKLFF | TGCGCCAGCAGCTTCGGACAGGGAGCTAATGAAAAACTGTTTTTT | TRBJ1-4 | . | TRBV5-1 | TRBD1
CSVSPLADTQYF | TGCAGCGTTTCCCCTTTAGCTGATACGCAGTATTTT | TRBJ2-3 | . | TRBV29-1 | .
CASSPEGETQYF | TGCGCCAGCAGCCCGGAGGGCGAGACCCAGTACTTC | TRBJ2-5 | few | TRBV5-1 | .
CSAKLAYEQYF | TGCAGTGCTAAACTAGCCTACGAGCAGTACTTC | TRBJ2-7 | . | TRBV20-1 | .
CSETEPRSEAFF | TGCAGCGAGACCGAGCCTAGATCTGAAGCTTTCTTT | TRBJ1-1 | . | TRBV29-1 | .
CASSPGSTTDTQYF | TGTGCCAGCAGCCCCGGGAGTACTACAGATACGCAGTATTTT | TRBJ2-3 | . | TRBV7-3 | .
CASSSPNGYTF | TGTGCCAGCAGTTCCCCCAATGGCTACACCTTC | TRBJ1-2 | . | TRBV6-6 | .
CASSPRGGANTGELFF | TGTGCCAGCTCACCACGGGGGGGCGCGAACACCGGGGAGCTGTTTTTT | TRBJ2-2 | . | TRBV18 | .
CASSSPTGKPYEQYF | TGTGCCAGCAGCTCGCCGACAGGAAAACCCTACGAGCAGTACTTC | TRBJ2-7 | . | TRBV7-9 | .
CASSFPGWQETQYF | TGTGCCAGCAGCTTTCCCGGGTGGCAAGAGACCCAGTACTTC | TRBJ2-5 | . | TRBV5-8 | .
CASSTSDRFGYTF | TGTGCCAGCAGCACGAGCGACCGCTTCGGCTACACCTTC | TRBJ1-2 | . | TRBV5-6 | .